This is a list of T cell receptor beta chains from one sample in a study of cytomegalovirus exposure and HLA in healthy donors. Sequencing was performed with immunoSEQ multiplex PCR; in TCRdb, only in-frame clones are kept and a portion is missing. The table has some 110,000 clones, about four fifths seen once. Material: PBMCs. All receptors come from a man younger than 40 in good health and CMV-seropositive. Both conserved end residues are part of each CDR3. The D gene is left open where the match is weak. A clone size is listed for some rows: how often the clone was seen (once, few, many), or a class if it is expanded.

15	-	-	TRBV19	TRBJ2-3	TGTGCCAGTAGTATTGCGGGGGCGGGCACAGATACGCAGTATTTT	CASSIAGAGTDTQYF
14	-	-	TRBV5-1	TRBJ1-5	TGCGCCAGCAGCTTGCGGCAGGGAGGTCAGCCCCAGCATTTT	CASSLRQGGQPQHF
12	TRBD1	-	TRBV28	TRBJ1-1	TGTGCCAGCAGCCTACAGGGGGCTGAAGCTTTCTTT	CASSLQGAEAFF
14	TRBD1	few	TRBV7-2	TRBJ1-6	TGTGCCAGCAGCATTAGGGACAGCCGTTCACCCCTCCACTTT	CASSIRDSRSPLHF
14	-	-	TRBV5-4	TRBJ2-1	TGTGCCAGCAGCTTGGCCAACAGGTACAATGAGCAGTTCTTC	CASSLANRYNEQFF
11	-	-	TRBV29-1	TRBJ2-1	TGCAGCGTGGTGGACATGGGTGAGCAGTTCTTC	CSVVDMGEQFF
17	TRBD1	-	TRBV19	TRBJ2-6	TGTGCCAGTAGACCCGGGACAGGACGATCTGGGGCCAACGTCCTGACTTTC	CASRPGTGRSGANVLTF
16	TRBD1	-	TRBV5-8	TRBJ1-5	TGTGCCAGCAGCTTGAACAGGGGGCTTAGCAATCAGCCCCAGCATTTT	CASSLNRGLSNQPQHF
13	-	-	TRBV11-2	TRBJ2-5	TGTGCCAGCAGCTTAGCAAACCAGGCCTTTCAATACTTC	CASSLANQAFQYF
13	-	-	TRBV9	TRBJ1-1	TGTGCCAGCAGCGTTGGCACGAACACTGAAGCTTTCTTT	CASSVGTNTEAFF
14	TRBD1	-	TRBV6-6	TRBJ1-4	TGTGCCAGCGGACAGGGTACCAGAAATGAAAAACTGTTTTTT	CASGQGTRNEKLFF
14	TRBD2	-	TRBV11-3	TRBJ2-7	TGTGCCAGCAGCTCTAGCGGGGGAGGCTACGAGCAGTACTTC	CASSSSGGGYEQYF
16	-	-	TRBV19	TRBJ1-2	TGTGCCAGTAGTATTTTAACGGGATTTCTGAACTATGGCTACACCTTC	CASSILTGFLNYGYTF
15	-	-	TRBV4-1	TRBJ2-7	TGCGCCAGCAGTCCTCAGTGGAGTAGCTCCTACGAGCAGTACTTC	CASSPQWSSSYEQYF
17	TRBD1	-	TRBV28	TRBJ1-4	TGTGCCAGCAGTTTAAGGGGACAGCGGTACTTCAATGAAAAACTGTTTTTT	CASSLRGQRYFNEKLFF
16	TRBD1	-	TRBV7-9	TRBJ1-4	TGTGCCAGCAGCTTTAAACAGGGGCTGCTAAACGAAAAACTGTTTTTT	CASSFKQGLLNEKLFF
13	-	-	TRBV5-8	TRBJ2-7	TGTGCCAGCAGCTTTGTTCTAGCGCTCGAGCAGTACTTC	CASSFVLALEQYF
15	-	few	TRBV7-9	TRBJ2-3	TGTTCCAGCCGGAGACAGGCGGCTAGCACAGATACGCAGTATTTT	CSSRRQAASTDTQYF
15	-	-	TRBV5-3	TRBJ2-2	TGTGCCAGAAGCTATCCCTCACACAACACCGGGGAGCTGTTTTTT	CARSYPSHNTGELFF
16	-	few	TRBV11-2	TRBJ2-7	TGTGCCAGCAGCCCGGCCCTGTGGCAGGCCTCCTACGAGCAGTACTTC	CASSPALWQASYEQYF
15	TRBD1	-	TRBV28	TRBJ1-1	TGTGCCAGCAGTCCACAGGGGGCGCGGGAAACCGAAGCTTTCTTT	CASSPQGARETEAFF
14	-	few	TRBV5-1	TRBJ1-4	TGCGCCAGCAGCTTGAGGACACCAAATGAAAAACTGTTTTTT	CASSLRTPNEKLFF
13	-	-	TRBV18	TRBJ1-1	TGTGCCAGCTCACCTTCGAGGAGCACTGAAGCTTTCTTT	CASSPSRSTEAFF
13	TRBD1	-	TRBV7-9	TRBJ1-1	TGTTCCAGCAGCGTCCGAACAGGGGGGAAAGCTTTCTTT	CSSSVRTGGKAFF
15	-	-	TRBV27	TRBJ2-1	TGTGCCAGCACTTTGCTCCCCGTCACAGACAATGAGCAGTTCTTC	CASTLLPVTDNEQFF
14	-	-	TRBV9	TRBJ1-3	TGTGCCAGCAGCTGGGACAACTCTGGAAACACCATATATTTT	CASSWDNSGNTIYF
15	-	few	TRBV7-9	TRBJ2-2	TGTGCAGGTCTCCCCAAAGACAGGAACACCGGGGAGCTGTTTTTT	CAGLPKDRNTGELFF
16	TRBD1	-	TRBV19	TRBJ1-2	TGTGCCAGTAGTGAGGGAACCGGGACAGCCAACTATGGCTACACCTTC	CASSEGTGTANYGYTF
12	-	-	TRBV27	TRBJ1-2	TGTGCCAGCAGTTTTCGGGGCTATGGCTACACCTTC	CASSFRGYGYTF
12	-	-	TRBV11-2	TRBJ2-7	TGTGCCAGCAGCTTAGGAGACTACGAGCAGTACTTC	CASSLGDYEQYF
16	-	once	TRBV15	TRBJ2-6	TGTGCCACCAGCATCGGGGTGGGCTCTGGGGCCAACGTCCTGACTTTC	CATSIGVGSGANVLTF
15	-	-	TRBV18	TRBJ2-7	TGTGCCAGCTCACCATTTGCAGGGGGGTCCTACGAGCAGTACTTC	CASSPFAGGSYEQYF
16	-	few	TRBV15	TRBJ1-2	TGTGCCACCAGCAGAGGAGGTATGGGACTTAACTATGGCTACACCTTC	CATSRGGMGLNYGYTF
14	TRBD1	few	TRBV27	TRBJ1-5	TGTGCCAGCAGTTTACAGGGGGCTGTTCAGCCCCAGCATTTT	CASSLQGAVQPQHF
14	TRBD1	-	TRBV27	TRBJ2-7	TGTGCCAGCAGTTTCCAGGGGGCGATCTACGAGCAGTACTTC	CASSFQGAIYEQYF
14	-	-	TRBV7-3	TRBJ1-2	TGTGCCAGCAGTTCCGCAACAGGGAGAAATGGCTACACCTTC	CASSSATGRNGYTF
15	TRBD1	-	TRBV19	TRBJ2-3	TGTGCCAGTAGTGGTGGGACAGGGGCCCCAAATACGCAGTATTTT	CASSGGTGAPNTQYF
12	-	-	TRBV19	TRBJ1-6	TGTGCCAGCGGGATATATAATTCACCCCTCCACTTT	CASGIYNSPLHF
16	-	-	TRBV5-6	TRBJ2-1	TGTGCCAGCAGCTGGGGGGGGAGGGACACTTACAATGAGCAGTTCTTC	CASSWGGRDTYNEQFF
15	TRBD2	-	TRBV7-9	TRBJ2-1	TGTGCCAGCAGCTTAGGACTAGCGGACTACAATGAGCAGTTCTTC	CASSLGLADYNEQFF
16	TRBD1	-	TRBV7-6	TRBJ2-7	TGTGCCAGCAGCGGCGCCGGACAGGGGGAAGGTCACGAGCAGTACTTC	CASSGAGQGEGHEQYF
15	-	once	TRBV11-2	TRBJ2-1	TGTGCCAGCAGCTTCTTATCGGGGAATAACAATGAGCAGTTCTTC	CASSFLSGNNNEQFF
11	-	-	TRBV7-9	TRBJ1-1	TGTTCCAGCAGCTTTACCGACCGGGGTTTCTTT	CSSSFTDRGFF
15	-	-	TRBV28	TRBJ2-7	TGTGCCAGCAGCCGTGGGGGCGGGTTCACCTACGAGCAGTACTTC	CASSRGGGFTYEQYF